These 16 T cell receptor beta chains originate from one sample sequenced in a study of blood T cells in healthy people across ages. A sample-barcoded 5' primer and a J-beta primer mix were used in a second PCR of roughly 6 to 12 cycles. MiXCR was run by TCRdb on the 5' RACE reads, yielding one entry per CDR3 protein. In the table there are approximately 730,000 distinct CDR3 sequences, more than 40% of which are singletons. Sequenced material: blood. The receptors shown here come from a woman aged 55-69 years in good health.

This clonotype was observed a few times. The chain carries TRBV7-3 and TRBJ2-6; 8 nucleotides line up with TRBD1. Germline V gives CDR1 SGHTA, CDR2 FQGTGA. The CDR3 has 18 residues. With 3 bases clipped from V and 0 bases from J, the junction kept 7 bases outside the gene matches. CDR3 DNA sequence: TGTGCCAGCAGCTTTCCTCCGGGACAGGCCTCTGGGGCCAACGTCCTGACTTTC. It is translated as CASSFPPGQASGANVLTF.

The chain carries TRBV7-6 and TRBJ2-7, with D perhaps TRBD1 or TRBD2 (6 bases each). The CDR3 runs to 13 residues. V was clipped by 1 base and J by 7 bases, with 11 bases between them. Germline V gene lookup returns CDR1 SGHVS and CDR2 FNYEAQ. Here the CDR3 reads CASSLVGGAEQYF. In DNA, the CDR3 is TGTGCCAGCAGCTTAGTGGGGGGCGCTGAGCAGTACTTC.

CDR3 in amino acids: CASSGGQGGETQYF. The DNA for the CDR3 is TGTGCCAGCAGCGGGGGCCAGGGTGGAGAGACCCAGTACTTC. The chain uses TRBV7-2 and TRBJ2-5, with D possibly matching TRBD1 (6 bases). From germline, CDR1 is SGHTA and CDR2 FQGNSA. The CDR3 covers 14 residues. V lost 5 bases to trimming and J lost 4 bases, with 14 bases between them.

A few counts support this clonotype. CDR3 in amino acids: CSARDIAGELVYQETQYF. CDR3 nucleotides: TGCAGTGCTAGAGATATAGCGGGAGAACTGGTTTACCAAGAGACCCAGTACTTC. The V gene is TRBV20-1, the J gene TRBJ2-5, with 9 bases identical to TRBD2. The CDR3 spans 18 residues. Per the germline V gene, CDR1 is DFQATT and CDR2 is SNEGSKA (reference sequence). J gave up 0 bases and V 0 bases, and 11 bases lay outside the gene matches.

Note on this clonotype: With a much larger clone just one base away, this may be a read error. The CDR3, as DNA: TGCAGCGATCGGGACAGAAACTACAATGAGCAGTACTTC. Translating it yields CSDRDRNYNEQYF. The chain carries TRBV29-1 and TRBJ2-1; the match to TRBD1 covers 7 bases. Matching the DNA end better, TRBJ2-7 makes the J call doubtful. The CDR3 spans 13 residues. Germline V gene data show CDR1 as SQVTM and CDR2 as ANQGSEA.

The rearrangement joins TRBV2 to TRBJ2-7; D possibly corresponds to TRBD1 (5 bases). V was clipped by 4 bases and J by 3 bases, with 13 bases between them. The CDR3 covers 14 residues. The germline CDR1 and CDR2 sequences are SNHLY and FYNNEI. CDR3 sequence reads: CASSVQAILYEQYF. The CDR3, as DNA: TGTGCCAGCAGTGTACAGGCGATACTCTACGAGCAGTACTTC. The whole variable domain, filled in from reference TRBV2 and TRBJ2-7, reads EPEVTQTPSHQVTQMGQEVILRCVPISNHLYFYWYRQILGQKVEFLVSFYNNEISEKSEIFDDQFSVERPDGSNFTLKIRSTKLEDSAMYFCASSVQAILYEQYFGPGTRLTVT.

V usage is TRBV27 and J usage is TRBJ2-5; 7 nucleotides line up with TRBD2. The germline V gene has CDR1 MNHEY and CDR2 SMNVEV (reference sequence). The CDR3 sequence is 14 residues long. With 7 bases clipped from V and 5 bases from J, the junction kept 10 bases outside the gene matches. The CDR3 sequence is CASNKMTSLETQYF. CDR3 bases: TGTGCCAGCAACAAAATGACTAGCTTGGAGACCCAGTACTTC.

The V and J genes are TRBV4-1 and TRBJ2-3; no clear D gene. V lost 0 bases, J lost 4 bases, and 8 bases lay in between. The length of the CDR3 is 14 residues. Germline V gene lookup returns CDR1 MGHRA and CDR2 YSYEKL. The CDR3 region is CASSQDIIADTQYF. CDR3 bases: TGCGCCAGCAGCCAAGATATTATCGCAGATACGCAGTATTTT.

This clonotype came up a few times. In DNA form, the CDR3 reads TGTGCCAGCAGCCCTACTAGCGGGAGGGCCAGTATGGCTGGGGCCAACGTCCTGACTTTC. Its protein product is CASSPTSGRASMAGANVLTF. This chain connects TRBV6-2 or TRBV6-3 to TRBJ2-6, with 13 bases fitting TRBD2. With 6 bases clipped from V and 2 bases from J, the junction kept 13 bases outside the gene matches. Germline CDR1 and CDR2: MNHEY and SVGEGT. The CDR3 spans 20 residues.

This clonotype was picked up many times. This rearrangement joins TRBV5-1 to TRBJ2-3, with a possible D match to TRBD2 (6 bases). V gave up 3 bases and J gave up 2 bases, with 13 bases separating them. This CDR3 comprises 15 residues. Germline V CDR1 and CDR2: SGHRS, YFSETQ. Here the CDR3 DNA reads TGCGCCAGCAGCTATTCCGGGGGATTCACAGATACGCAGTATTTT. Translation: CASSYSGGFTDTQYF.

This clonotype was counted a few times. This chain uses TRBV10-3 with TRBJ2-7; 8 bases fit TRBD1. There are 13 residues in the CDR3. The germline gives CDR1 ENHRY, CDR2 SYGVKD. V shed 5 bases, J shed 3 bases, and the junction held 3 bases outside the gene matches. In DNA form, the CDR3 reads TGTGCCATCAGTCGACAGGGGAGCTACGAGCAGTACTTC. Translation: CAISRQGSYEQYF.

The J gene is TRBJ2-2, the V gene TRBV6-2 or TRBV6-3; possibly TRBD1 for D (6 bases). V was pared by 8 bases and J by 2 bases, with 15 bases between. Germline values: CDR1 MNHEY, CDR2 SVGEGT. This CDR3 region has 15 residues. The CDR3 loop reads CASGTQGLNTGELFF. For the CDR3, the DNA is TGTGCCAGCGGTACCCAGGGGCTTAACACCGGGGAGCTGTTTTTT.

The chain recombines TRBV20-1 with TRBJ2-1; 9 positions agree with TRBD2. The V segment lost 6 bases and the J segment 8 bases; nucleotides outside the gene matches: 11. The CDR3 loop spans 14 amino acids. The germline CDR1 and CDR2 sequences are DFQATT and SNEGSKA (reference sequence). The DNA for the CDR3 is TGCAGTGCCTACCCGCTAGCGGGAAGCGATGAGCAGTTCTTC. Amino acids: CSAYPLAGSDEQFF.

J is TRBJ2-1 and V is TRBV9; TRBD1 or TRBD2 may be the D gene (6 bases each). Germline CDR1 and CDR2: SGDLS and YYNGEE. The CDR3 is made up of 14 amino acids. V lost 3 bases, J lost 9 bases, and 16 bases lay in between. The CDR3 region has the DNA TGTGCCAGCAGCGATTTGCGCGGAGGGGGTGAGCAGTTCTTC. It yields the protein CASSDLRGGGEQFF.

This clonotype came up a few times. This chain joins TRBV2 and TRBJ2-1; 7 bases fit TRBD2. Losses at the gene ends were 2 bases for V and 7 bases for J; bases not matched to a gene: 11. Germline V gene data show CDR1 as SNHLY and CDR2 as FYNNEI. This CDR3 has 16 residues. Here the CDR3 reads CASSEQVLGGGNEQFF. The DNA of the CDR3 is TGTGCCAGCAGTGAACAGGTTCTTGGGGGGGGGAATGAGCAGTTCTTC.

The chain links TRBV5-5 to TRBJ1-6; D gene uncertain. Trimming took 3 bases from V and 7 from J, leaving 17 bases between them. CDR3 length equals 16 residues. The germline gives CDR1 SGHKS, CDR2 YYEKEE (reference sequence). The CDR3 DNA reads TGTGCCAGCAGCTCCTTATCCGGGCTCCCCAATTCACCCCTCCACTTT. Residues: CASSSLSGLPNSPLHF.